The entry below gives a single TCR beta chain sequence along with its context. The clone's antigen remains unknown. No base qualities exist here, and no much larger clone lies one base off it. After removal of 4 bases from V and 4 bases from J, the junction retains 3 bases not matched to a gene. The cysteine opens and the phenylalanine closes a CDR3 of 14 amino acids. Only the CDR3 portion is preserved as DNA: 42 bases, with reading frame beginning at the first base. The CDR1 and CDR2 encoded by the germline V gene are SGHRS and YFSETQ. This sample was taken from a study of CD4 T cell repertoires and nickel (TCRdb year 2020). Library creation used RT-PCR. TCRdb lists the instrument as Illumina MiSeq. The public reads were reprocessed in TCRdb via fastp at Q25 and MiXCR, keeping in-frame beta chains. Every entry covers one CDR3 protein and lists the most common genes and DNA from its rows. The sample yields more than 150 distinct CDR3 sequences; less than 70% were counted once. In total, the top ten clones hold about 60% of the sample.

Material: CD4+ T cells from blood, not recorded whether cultured. The clonotype originates from a human donor in a nickel allergy study, with or without nickel allergy (not recorded which). It is not recorded whether this sample comes from one donor or several. The V and J genes are TRBV5-1 and TRBJ1-5; the central 9 bases match TRBD1. The nucleotide sequence reads as follows: TGCGCCAGCAGCCCTGGGACAGGGAATCAGCCCCAGCATTTT. It codes for CASSPGTGNQPQHF.